These 17 T cell receptor beta chains share one sample of origin, sequenced in a study of CD8 T cells in ankylosing spondylitis. Their antigens remain unidentified. The study, taken as a whole, reports: For ankylosing spondylitis blood, a TCR beta motif of seven to nine highly homologous variants appeared characteristic.

TCRdb reprocessed the 5' RACE reads via MiXCR and lists one record per CDR3 protein. Here the sample spans 700,000 or so distinct CDR3 sequences, around 20% being singletons. The sample was blood, either unsorted or a sorted T cell fraction (not recorded which). Receptor source: a male donor with ankylosing spondylitis.

This clonotype has only a few counts. The chain recombines TRBV12-3 or TRBV12-4 with TRBJ2-1; D may be TRBD1 (5 bases). V lost 1 base to trimming and J lost 6 bases, with 13 bases between them. The CDR3 totals 15 residues. CDR3 sequence: CASSLGVGAFNEQFF. For the CDR3, the DNA is TGTGCCAGCAGTTTAGGTGTTGGGGCCTTCAATGAGCAGTTCTTC.

This clonotype was detected ten times or more. The chain is built from TRBV15 and TRBJ2-2; 8 positions match TRBD2. The CDR3 is made up of 16 amino acids. The J segment lost 4 bases and the V segment lost 2 bases, leaving 6 bases of the junction unmatched. Germline V CDR1 and CDR2: LNHNV, YYDKDF (reference sequence). The CDR3, as DNA: TGTGCCACCAGCAGACACGGGGGGGAGCGCACCGGGGAGCTGTTTTTT. Encoded protein: CATSRHGGERTGELFF.

J is TRBJ2-6 and V is TRBV11-2; TRBD1 matches at 7 bases. Germline values: CDR1 SGHAT, CDR2 FQNNGV. The CDR3 contains 18 residues. V trimming: 1 base; J trimming: 2 bases; junction bases outside the gene matches: 8. CDR3 residues: CASSLGLIGGAGANVLTF. CDR3 coding DNA: TGTGCCAGCAGCTTAGGACTTATAGGGGGCGCTGGGGCCAACGTCCTGACTTTC.

In its sample, this clonotype was seen once. The chain couples TRBV20-1 to TRBJ1-1; D unresolved. This CDR3 has 10 residues. Trimming pared 0 bases from V and 6 bases from J, leaving 2 bases between. The germline V gene has CDR1 DFQATT and CDR2 SNEGSKA (reference sequence). As DNA, the CDR3 is TGCAGTGCTAGAGAGGCTGAAGCTTTCTTT. Amino acid sequence: CSAREAEAFF.

This clonotype has a handful of counts. The chain joins TRBV10-3 to TRBJ1-5, with a tentative D call TRBD1 (6 bases). The germline CDR1 and CDR2 sequences are ENHRY and SYGVKD. V lost 3 bases and J lost 2, with 17 bases in between. The CDR3 sequence is 17 residues long. CDR3 sequence reads: CAISDPAGGLGNQPQHF. CDR3 DNA: TGTGCCATCAGTGACCCGGCCGGGGGGCTCGGCAATCAGCCCCAGCATTTT.

For this clonotype: The junction shows a germline mismatch at one end, possibly a read error. This chain uses TRBV6-1 with TRBJ1-1; D unresolved. The CDR3 length is 13 residues. CDR1 MNHNS and CDR2 SASEGT come from the germline V gene. Here the CDR3 reads CASRGRMNTEASF. The CDR3 nucleotides read TGTGCCAGCAGAGGACGGATGAACACTGAAGCTTCCTTT.

In its sample, this clonotype was seen a few times. This chain joins TRBV7-9 and TRBJ1-5; 8 bases align to TRBD1. The germline V gene encodes CDR1 SEHNR and CDR2 FQNEAQ (reference sequence). V was pared by 5 bases and J by 1 base, with 7 bases of the junction left unmatched. This CDR3 is 16 amino acids long. Written as DNA, the CDR3 is TGTGCCAGCAGCATTACCGGGACAGGAAGCAATCAGCCCCAGCATTTT. Protein product: CASSITGTGSNQPQHF. Full variable domain (remainder filled in from reference TRBV7-9 and TRBJ1-5): DTGVSQNPRHKITKRGQNVTFRCDPISEHNRLYWYRQTLGQGPEFLTYFQNEAQLEKSRLLSDRFSAERPKGSFSTLEIQRTEQGDSAMYLCASSITGTGSNQPQHFGDGTRLSIL.

This clonotype was counted between two and nine times. This rearrangement joins TRBV27 to TRBJ2-2, with D perhaps TRBD1 (6 bases). Germline V gives CDR1 MNHEY, CDR2 SMNVEV (reference sequence). Trimming cost V 4 bases and J 0 bases, with 15 bases left between them. CDR3 length: 17 amino acids. The CDR3 loop is CASSSPLQGTNTGELFF. The CDR3, as DNA: TGTGCCAGCAGTTCGCCTTTACAGGGTACGAACACCGGGGAGCTGTTTTTT.

The chain combines TRBV28 with TRBJ2-3; TRBD2 matches at 13 bases. With 1 base clipped from V and 6 bases from J, the junction kept 1 base outside the gene matches. CDR3 size: 15 residues. The germline gives CDR1 MDHEN, CDR2 SYDVKM. CDR3 sequence (DNA): TGTGCCAGCAGTTTATTGACTAGCGGGGGGGATACGCAGTATTTT. Translated, it gives CASSLLTSGGDTQYF.

This clonotype has ten or more counts. A read error is possible here, since a much larger clone lies one base away. This chain uses TRBV5-1 with TRBJ1-1; D unresolved. Germline CDR1 SGHRS, CDR2 YFSETQ. The CDR3 covers 14 residues. V lost 4 bases, J lost 1 base, and 11 bases lay in between. CDR3 sequence reads: CASSPGLQNTEAFF. The DNA for the CDR3 is TGCGCCAGCAGCCCCGGACTCCAGAACACTGAAGCTTTCTTT.

This clonotype was counted a few times. The chain recombines TRBV7-9 with TRBJ2-2, with D tentatively TRBD2 (5 bases). The CDR3 length is 12 residues. Per the germline V gene, CDR1 is SEHNR and CDR2 is FQNEAQ (reference sequence). Trimming removed 5 bases at V and 8 bases at J, with 9 bases between. The CDR3 loop reads CASSQRNGELFF. Here the CDR3 DNA reads TGTGCCAGCAGCCAGCGGAATGGGGAGCTGTTTTTT. Full variable domain (outside the CDR3, taken from reference TRBV7-9 and TRBJ2-2): DTGVSQNPRHKITKRGQNVTFRCDPISEHNRLYWYRQTLGQGPEFLTYFQNEAQLEKSRLLSDRFSAERPKGSFSTLEIQRTEQGDSAMYLCASSQRNGELFFGEGSRLTVL.

The CDR3 protein is CASSFLLPGTDGEAFF. DNA of the CDR3: TGCGCCAGCAGCTTCCTCCTACCCGGGACAGACGGTGAAGCTTTCTTT. The rearrangement joins TRBV5-1 to TRBJ1-1; 7 nucleotides line up with TRBD1. Germline trimming cut 2 bases from V and 7 bases from J; bases unmatched to any gene: 14. The CDR3 totals 16 residues. Germline CDR1 and CDR2: SGHRS and YFSETQ.

This clonotype has only a few counts. This chain links TRBV20-1 with TRBJ1-2; D not resolved. The V and J ends lost 4 bases and 5 bases respectively, with 8 bases between them. CDR1 and CDR2 from the germline V gene are DFQATT and SNEGSKA (reference sequence). The CDR3 runs 11 residues. CDR3 coding DNA: TGCAGTGCTACAGAAGGATATGGCTACACCTTC. Residues: CSATEGYGYTF.

This clonotype was observed a handful of times. This chain links TRBV28 with TRBJ1-2; possibly TRBD1 for D (5 bases). The CDR3 has 16 residues. Trimming stripped 3 bases from V and 5 bases from J, with 19 bases between. CDR1 and CDR2 from the germline V gene are MDHEN and SYDVKM. CDR3 sequence: CASSLESAAGKYGYTF. Written as DNA, the CDR3 is TGTGCCAGCAGTTTGGAGTCGGCGGCAGGGAAATATGGCTACACCTTC.

This clonotype was picked up many times. The J gene is TRBJ2-7, the V gene TRBV5-6, with TRBD2 identical over 13 bases. The length of the CDR3 is 17 residues. V trimming: 3 bases; J trimming: 4 bases; junction bases outside the gene matches: 10. Germline V lookup: CDR1 SGHDT, CDR2 YYEEEE. The CDR3 loop is CASSSYGLAGVRYEQYF. CDR3 sequence (DNA): TGTGCCAGCAGCTCTTACGGACTAGCGGGAGTAAGGTACGAGCAGTACTTC.

The table lists this clonotype with a few counts. This sequence joins TRBV5-6 and TRBJ2-6; unclear D gene. V lost 4 bases and J 0 bases, leaving 14 bases between the germline ends. Germline V gene sequence: CDR1 SGHDT, CDR2 YYEEEE. The CDR3 is made up of 17 amino acids. This CDR3 reads CASSDVAAASGANVLTF. The CDR3 bases are TGTGCCAGCAGCGATGTAGCCGCCGCCTCTGGGGCCAACGTCCTGACTTTC.

This clonotype has a handful of counts. The V and J genes are TRBV2 and TRBJ1-1; possible D gene TRBD1, 6 bases. Trimming took off 8 bases at V and 3 bases at J, with 7 bases between the two ends. The CDR3 has 11 residues. Per germline, CDR1 SNHLY and CDR2 FYNNEI. The CDR3 is CASGQHTEAFF. In nucleotides, the CDR3 is TGTGCCAGCGGACAGCACACTGAAGCTTTCTTT.